The sequence of this T cell receptor beta chain was determined in a study of shared clonotypes between healthy human individuals. Germline CDR1 reads MDHEN; CDR2 reads SYDVKM. The CDR3 covers 15 residues. Trimming left V 5 bases short and J 4 bases short, with 15 bases between. Generated by immunoSEQ multiplex PCR, the TCRdb table keeps only in-frame clones and is missing some. This sample has 2,500,000 or so clones, with 80% to 95% found just once. The material sequenced was naive CD4+ T cells from PBMCs. Subset of the sample: CD45RA+ positively selected. The chain combines TRBV28 with TRBJ2-1; tentatively, D is TRBD1 (6 bases). The sequence came from a man aged 18 to 29 in good health. Some clones in this sample may be carry-over from other donors' samples. The CDR3 is CASSGGYGQYNEQFF. CDR3 DNA sequence: TGTGCCAGCAGTGGGGGATACGGACAGTACAATGAGCAGTTCTTC.